Listed below are T cell receptor beta chains from one sample, sequenced in a study of shared clonotypes between healthy human individuals. Profiling relied on immunoSEQ multiplex PCR, and the TCRdb table lists in-frame clones only, not all of them. The profile covers about 2 million clones, with around 95% appearing a single time and approximately 0.13% taken by the ten largest. Sequences were obtained from naive CD4+ T cells sorted from blood. The receptor source for this set is a man between 18 and 29 years old in good health. CDR3s include the opening cysteine and the closing phenylalanine or tryptophan. A D gene is named only where the DNA matches it firmly. A row's size may be missing; if present it is once, few, many or a size class.

CDR3 | DNA | J | size | length | V | D
CASRLNTEAFF | TGTGCCAGCAGACTAAACACTGAAGCTTTCTTT | TRBJ1-1 | NA | 11 | TRBV28 | NA
CASSIGRENTGELFF | TGTGCCAGTAGTATCGGCAGGGAGAACACCGGGGAGCTGTTTTTT | TRBJ2-2 | few | 15 | TRBV19 | NA
CASSLSGNPRDTEAFF | TGTGCCAGCAGCTTGAGTGGAAATCCACGGGACACTGAAGCTTTCTTT | TRBJ1-1 | few | 16 | TRBV5-6 | NA
CAWRGIMISRQTYGYTF | TGTGCCTGGAGGGGGATAATGATTTCCAGGCAGACCTATGGCTACACCTTC | TRBJ1-2 | once | 17 | TRBV30 | NA
CASSIVAGELRVKSGYNEQFF | TGTGCCAGTAGTATAGTAGCGGGAGAGTTAAGGGTAAAAAGCGGCTACAATGAGCAGTTCTTC | TRBJ2-1 | NA | 21 | TRBV19 | TRBD2
CASSPRGGEIRELFF | TGTGCCAGCAGCCCCCGCGGGGGGGAGATCAGGGAGCTGTTTTTT | TRBJ2-2 | NA | 15 | TRBV9 | TRBD2
CASTSGTNYGYTF | TGCGCCAGCACCTCCGGGACGAACTATGGCTACACCTTC | TRBJ1-2 | NA | 13 | TRBV5-1 | NA
CAWARGGLYEQYF | TGTGCCTGGGCCCGGGGGGGGCTCTACGAGCAGTACTTC | TRBJ2-7 | NA | 13 | TRBV30 | TRBD2
CASSERDTQYF | TGCGCCAGCAGTGAAAGAGATACGCAGTATTTT | TRBJ2-3 | NA | 11 | TRBV10-1 | NA
CASSTTGNTEAFF | TGTGCCAGTAGTACGACAGGGAACACTGAAGCTTTCTTT | TRBJ1-1 | NA | 13 | TRBV19 | NA
CASRGLGTDTQYF | TGCGCCAGCAGAGGACTGGGCACAGATACGCAGTATTTT | TRBJ2-3 | once | 13 | TRBV10-2 | NA
CTSSQEAAAEYF | TGCACCAGCAGCCAAGAGGCGGCGGCTGAGTACTTC | TRBJ2-5 | NA | 12 | TRBV1 | NA
CASKGLAYEQYF | TGTGCCAGTAAGGGACTAGCCTACGAGCAGTACTTC | TRBJ2-7 | NA | 12 | TRBV19 | TRBD2
CASSPSGAPDTQYF | TGTGCTAGCAGCCCCTCCGGGGCCCCAGATACGCAGTATTTT | TRBJ2-3 | once | 14 | TRBV7-7 | NA
CASSLETGPYEQYF | TGCGCCAGCAGCTTGGAGACCGGACCCTACGAGCAGTACTTC | TRBJ2-7 | once | 14 | TRBV5-1 | NA
CASTPAGGNIQYF | TGTGCCAGCACCCCTGCGGGAGGGAACATTCAGTACTTC | TRBJ2-4 | once | 13 | TRBV28 | TRBD2
CASSSTGGYTF | TGTGCCAGCAGCTCTACAGGGGGCTACACCTTC | TRBJ1-2 | NA | 11 | TRBV28 | NA
CASSDPPGLTAAQYF | TGTGCCAGCAGTGATCCACCCGGACTAACGGCGGCCCAGTACTTC | TRBJ2-5 | NA | 15 | TRBV2 | NA
CASSQDRGTANEKLFF | TGCGCCAGCAGCCAAGACAGGGGGACGGCTAATGAAAAACTGTTTTTT | TRBJ1-4 | NA | 16 | TRBV4-1 | TRBD1
CASSLIIGAATNEKLFF | TGTGCCAGCAGCTTAATTATCGGAGCAGCAACTAATGAAAAACTGTTTTTT | TRBJ1-4 | NA | 17 | TRBV7-9 | NA
CSVVNPGATTEAFF | TGCAGCGTTGTCAATCCGGGGGCGACCACTGAAGCTTTCTTT | TRBJ1-1 | NA | 14 | TRBV29-1 | NA
CASSLIGAQETQYF | TGCGCCAGCAGCTTGATAGGGGCCCAAGAGACCCAGTACTTC | TRBJ2-5 | NA | 14 | TRBV5-1 | NA
CASSLALSTGTEAFF | TGTGCCAGCAGCTTAGCTCTTAGTACTGGGACTGAAGCTTTCTTT | TRBJ1-1 | NA | 15 | TRBV7-8 | NA
CASSFRGHNEQFF | TGTGCCAGCAGCTTCAGGGGCCACAATGAGCAGTTCTTC | TRBJ2-1 | NA | 13 | TRBV5-6 | NA
CASSLGLAGVSSYNEQFF | TGTGCCAGCAGCTTGGGACTAGCGGGCGTGAGCTCCTACAATGAGCAGTTCTTC | TRBJ2-1 | NA | 18 | TRBV5-4 | TRBD2
CASSLTPGSSTDTQYF | TGTGCCAGCAGCTTAACCCCCGGGTCTAGCACAGATACGCAGTATTTT | TRBJ2-3 | NA | 16 | TRBV7-3 | NA
CASSPRTSGTYNEQFF | TGTGCCAGCAGCCCCAGGACTAGCGGGACCTACAATGAGCAGTTCTTC | TRBJ2-1 | NA | 16 | TRBV5-4 | TRBD2
CASSETPGTGILSYEQYF | TGTGCCAGCAGTGAAACCCCCGGGACAGGAATCCTTTCCTACGAGCAGTACTTC | TRBJ2-7 | NA | 18 | TRBV25-1 | TRBD1